These 9 T cell receptor beta chains were sequenced from one sample in a study of a mutant IDH1 vaccine in newly diagnosed glioma. These receptors lack a known antigen. This sample's time point: week 11, during vaccination. Topical imiquimod was applied with each vaccine dose, which held 300 ug of mutant IDH1 20-mer peptide. This table comes from immunoSEQ multiplex PCR, and its TCRdb copy is limited to in-frame clones, with some not included. The table shows about 30,000 clones, with just under 80% occurring only once. The sample in question was PBMCs, obtained from a glioma patient whose treatment included an IDH1 peptide vaccine. Receptor source: a man aged 30-40 years with glioma.

This chain uses TRBV19 with TRBJ2-7; 8 bases are a match to TRBD1. After removal of 3 bases from V and 5 bases from J, the junction contained 9 bases not matched to a gene. CDR1 and CDR2 (germline): LNHDA, SQIVND (reference sequence). This CDR3 has 15 residues. The CDR3 loop is CASSMIWTGRHEQYF. Written as DNA, the CDR3 is TGTGCCAGTAGTATGATCTGGACAGGGAGGCACGAGCAGTACTTC.

The chain joins TRBV9 to TRBJ1-5; the D is unclear. V lost 0 bases and J 6 bases, leaving 10 bases between the germline ends. This CDR3 has 14 residues. Per germline, CDR1 SGDLS and CDR2 YYNGEE. This CDR3 reads CASSVGSGSQPQHF. CDR3 nucleotide sequence: TGTGCCAGCAGCGTAGGTTCAGGTTCTCAGCCCCAGCATTTT.

The chain links TRBV6-5 to TRBJ2-1; 7 nucleotides align to TRBD1. Trimming at V came to 2 bases and at J to 4 bases, leaving 5 bases not matched to a gene. This CDR3 spans 15 amino acids. Germline-derived CDR1 and CDR2 are MNHEY and SVGAGI. The chain's CDR3 is CASSYEGGVYNEQFF. Written as DNA, the CDR3 is TGTGCCAGCAGTTACGAAGGGGGCGTTTACAATGAGCAGTTCTTC.

The chain recombines TRBV7-6 with TRBJ2-2; 7 bases align to TRBD1. Germline CDR1 and CDR2: SGHVS and FNYEAQ. The CDR3 has 16 amino acids. The J segment lost 3 bases and the V segment lost 1 base, leaving 5 bases of the junction unmatched. CDR3 residues: CASSLVGQTDTGELFF. The CDR3 DNA reads TGTGCCAGCAGCTTAGTGGGACAGACCGACACCGGGGAGCTGTTTTTT.

This clone was picked up one time. The chain uses TRBV2 and TRBJ1-1; 7 nucleotides line up with TRBD1. CDR1 is SNHLY, CDR2 FYNNEI, per germline. V lost 3 bases and J lost 7; bases outside the gene matches: 14. The CDR3 extends over 16 amino acids. DNA of the CDR3: TGTGCCAGCAGTGACCGGGTACAGGGGCTAGAGCTTGAAGCTTTCTTT. Translated, it gives CASSDRVQGLELEAFF. Full variable domain (remainder filled in from reference TRBV2 and TRBJ1-1): EPEVTQTPSHQVTQMGQEVILRCVPISNHLYFYWYRQILGQKVEFLVSFYNNEISEKSEIFDDQFSVERPDGSNFTLKIRSTKLEDSAMYFCASSDRVQGLELEAFFGQGTRLTVV.

Concerning this clone itself: The junction shows a germline mismatch at one end, possibly a read error. This chain uses TRBV28 with TRBJ1-4, with D uncertain. The germline CDR1 and CDR2 sequences are MDHEN and SYDVKM. The CDR3 runs 13 residues. The CDR3, as DNA: TGTGCCAGCAGTTTTGGATCGTTACGAGGAGAGATTTTT. As protein: CASSFGSLRGEIF.

This chain joins TRBV2 and TRBJ2-4; 9 positions match TRBD1. The germline CDR1 and CDR2 sequences are SNHLY and FYNNEI. The J segment lost 0 bases and the V segment lost 8 bases, leaving 5 bases of the junction unmatched. The CDR3 extends over 15 amino acids. In nucleotides, the CDR3 is TGTGCCAGCGAAGGACAGGGGTTAGCCAAAAACATTCAGTACTTC. Its protein product is CASEGQGLAKNIQYF. The whole variable domain, filled in from reference TRBV2 and TRBJ2-4, reads EPEVTQTPSHQVTQMGQEVILRCVPISNHLYFYWYRQILGQKVEFLVSFYNNEISEKSEIFDDQFSVERPDGSNFTLKIRSTKLEDSAMYFCASEGQGLAKNIQYFGAGTRLSVL.

This clone was observed a handful of times. The V and J genes are TRBV30 and TRBJ1-1; D not resolved. Germline values: CDR1 GTSNPN, CDR2 SVGIG (reference sequence). This CDR3 is 14 amino acids long. Trimming took 1 base from V and 1 from J, leaving 10 bases between them. CDR3 residues: CAWSALTPNTEAFF. The CDR3 DNA reads TGTGCCTGGAGTGCCCTTACACCGAACACTGAAGCTTTCTTT. The whole variable domain, remainder taken from reference TRBV30 and TRBJ1-1, is SQTIHQWPATLVQPVGSPLSLECTVEGTSNPNLYWYRQAAGRGLQLLFYSVGIGQISSEVPQNLSASRPQDRQFILSSKKLLLSDSGFYLCAWSALTPNTEAFFGQGTRLTVV.

This clone was recorded once. This sequence joins TRBV5-1 and TRBJ2-7; D call uncertain. V was cut by 0 bases and J by 2 bases, with 12 bases left in between. CDR1 SGHRS and CDR2 YFSETQ come from the germline V gene. The CDR3 is made up of 15 amino acids. The CDR3 sequence is CASSLVASTAYEQYF. The DNA of the CDR3 is TGCGCCAGCAGCTTGGTAGCCAGTACCGCCTACGAGCAGTACTTC.